Detailed here is one T cell receptor (beta chain). This clone was seen only a few times. The specificity of this receptor is unknown. Per-base qualities were not stored, and no clone one base away is much larger. One collaborating source in Seattle enrolled patients during active infection and followed them longitudinally through the course of disease. Whole blood was collected in K2EDTA tubes by collaborating institutions according to the institutions' own protocols. For TCRbeta analysis, collaborator samples were shipped as frozen whole blood, as isolated PBMCs, or as DNA extracted from either sample type. TCRbeta CDR3 regions were amplified from genomic DNA using the immunoSEQ Assay, a bias-controlled multiplex PCR. In the authors' own workflow: Nucleated cell counts per sample were estimated from amplification of reference gene primers within the assay. To quantify the absolute abundance of each unique TCRbeta CDR3 rearrangement, sequence reads were collapsed and filtered. For each sample, productive Simpson clonality was calculated as the square root of Simpson's diversity index over productive rearrangements. TCRdb carries this immuneACCESS record with in-frame sequences only. Its versions omit some clonotypes, under half of them owing to an unresolved V gene in the studies checked, with the rest unexplained. That table is the source of V, J and clone size, and D and trimming were worked out from the DNA. This sample has approximately 280,000 clones in its table, and roughly 80% of those were observed once. The top ten constitute 1.4% to 1.5% of the sample.

The record originates from a study of blood T cell repertoires in COVID-19 (dated by TCRdb to the early 2020s). Study-level background: Collaborator samples came from the United States, Italy and Spain and covered acute and convalescent phases of COVID-19. The material from the prospective study consisted of cDNA or gDNA derived from T cells, B-cell-depleted T cells, or PBMCs. Sample metadata almost always included a de-identified subject ID, COVID-19 status, age in years and sex. Samples came from the ongoing ImmuneRACE study (first 160 participants) plus 1,254 subjects from 6 global collaborators. Where available, HLA class I and class II types were obtained from metadata supplied by the sample provider rather than from assay-based typing. The dataset comprised deeply sampled blood TCRbeta repertoires from subjects exposed to, actively infected with, or recovered from COVID-19. The repertoires were released in a freely available public database intended as a resource for research on the immune response to SARS-CoV-2.

What the study reported, not specific to this receptor: How much clinical and demographic metadata was included differed by source and by participant, and the metadata was provided uncurated.

The sample consisted of peripheral blood. This TCR came from a human donor with COVID-19, enrolled during active disease. The donor label of this sample is uncertain.

The CDR3 region: CASSAQSGLAYIQYF. The DNA reads as follows: TGTGCCAGCAGTGCCCAATCAGGACTAGCTTACATTCAGTACTTC. The receptor chain draws on TRBV27 and TRBJ2-4, and 8 junction bases match TRBD2. At the junction V is shortened by 5 bases and J by 8 bases; bases outside the gene matches: 11. Spanning cysteine to phenylalanine, the CDR3 consists of 15 amino acids. This entry keeps only the CDR3 DNA: 45 bases, framed from base 1. The germline V gene (reference sequence) gives CDR1 as MNHEY and CDR2 as SMNVEV.